The rows below give T cell receptor beta chains drawn from one sample of a study of shared clonotypes between healthy human individuals. TCRdb's table, derived via immunoSEQ multiplex PCR, lists solely in-frame clones and lacks some. The data hold about 690,000 clones, with 90% observed a single time. The specimen sequenced was memory CD8+ T cells from PBMCs. The receptors shown here come from a young man in good health. Some clones in this sample may be carry-over from other donors' samples. The CDR3 runs from the conserved cysteine through the conserved F or W. Each record gives: clone size, J gene, CDR3 length, V gene, D gene, CDR3 DNA, CDR3 protein. The D gene is left open where the match is weak. The listing skips clone size in some rows; elsewhere it reads once, few, many or a size class.

abundance: NA
j_gene: TRBJ2-1
len: 16
v_gene: TRBV6-5
d_gene: NA
CDR3nt: TGTGCCAGCAGTTACTCTGAGGGGGTGCCGGGAGCGGGGCAGTTCTTC
CDR3aa: CASSYSEGVPGAGQFF

abundance: NA
j_gene: TRBJ2-7
len: 15
v_gene: TRBV9
d_gene: NA
CDR3nt: TGTGCCAGCAGCCCACCGGGTGGCAGGGAGTACGAGCAGTACTTC
CDR3aa: CASSPPGGREYEQYF

abundance: NA
j_gene: TRBJ2-2
len: 11
v_gene: TRBV19
d_gene: NA
CDR3nt: TGTGCCAGTAAACAGGGTGTGGAGCTGTTTTTT
CDR3aa: CASKQGVELFF

abundance: NA
j_gene: TRBJ2-7
len: 14
v_gene: TRBV11-2
d_gene: TRBD1
CDR3nt: TGTGCCAGCAGCCTGCGACAGGGGGCGGAAGAGCAGTACTTC
CDR3aa: CASSLRQGAEEQYF

abundance: NA
j_gene: TRBJ2-1
len: 17
v_gene: TRBV27
d_gene: TRBD2
CDR3nt: TGTGCCAGCAGAAACGGAGCCGGGGCTAGCGGGAGCAATGAGCAGTTCTTC
CDR3aa: CASRNGAGASGSNEQFF

abundance: few
j_gene: TRBJ1-2
len: 13
v_gene: TRBV19
d_gene: NA
CDR3nt: TGTGCCAGTAGTATCGGGTCGGTTTTGGGCTACACCTTC
CDR3aa: CASSIGSVLGYTF

abundance: once
j_gene: TRBJ1-1
len: 14
v_gene: TRBV7-3
d_gene: NA
CDR3nt: TGTGCCAGCAGCGCCGCAGGGAGAAACACTGAAGCTTTCTTT
CDR3aa: CASSAAGRNTEAFF

abundance: NA
j_gene: TRBJ2-1
len: 17
v_gene: TRBV7-3
d_gene: NA
CDR3nt: TGTGCCAGCAGCTTAGTTGGCGGGATACAACCGTCTTCTGAGCAGTTCTTC
CDR3aa: CASSLVGGIQPSSEQFF

abundance: NA
j_gene: TRBJ2-3
len: 14
v_gene: TRBV4-3
d_gene: NA
CDR3nt: TGCGCCAGCAGCCAACCGGAGGACAGTTGGACGCAGTATTTT
CDR3aa: CASSQPEDSWTQYF

abundance: once
j_gene: TRBJ2-2
len: 13
v_gene: TRBV9
d_gene: NA
CDR3nt: TGTGCCAGCAAGCAGGGGAACACCGGGGAGCTGTTTTTT
CDR3aa: CASKQGNTGELFF

abundance: NA
j_gene: TRBJ2-7
len: 16
v_gene: TRBV13
d_gene: TRBD2
CDR3nt: TGTGCCAGCAGCTCCTCCGGGACTAGCGGGAGGTACGAGCAGTACTTC
CDR3aa: CASSSSGTSGRYEQYF

abundance: NA
j_gene: TRBJ2-3
len: 15
v_gene: TRBV7-2
d_gene: TRBD2
CDR3nt: TGTGCCAGCAGCTTAGTGGGCGGGAGGGCAGATACGCAGTATTTT
CDR3aa: CASSLVGGRADTQYF

abundance: once
j_gene: TRBJ2-7
len: 15
v_gene: TRBV28
d_gene: TRBD1
CDR3nt: TGTGCCAGCAGTCCCCGGACAGGGAGACGCGACGAGCAGTACTTC
CDR3aa: CASSPRTGRRDEQYF

abundance: NA
j_gene: TRBJ2-7
len: 13
v_gene: TRBV5-5
d_gene: NA
CDR3nt: TGTGCCAGCAGCCCCCGACAGGTGGTCGAGCAGTACTTC
CDR3aa: CASSPRQVVEQYF

abundance: NA
j_gene: TRBJ2-7
len: 15
v_gene: TRBV5-6
d_gene: TRBD1
CDR3nt: TGTGCCAGCAGCTTGGGGCCCGGGACAGGGGGCGAGCAGTACTTC
CDR3aa: CASSLGPGTGGEQYF

abundance: NA
j_gene: TRBJ2-2
len: 15
v_gene: TRBV28
d_gene: NA
CDR3nt: TGTGCCAGCAGTTTCCACAGGGTGGACACCGGGGAGCTGTTTTTT
CDR3aa: CASSFHRVDTGELFF

abundance: once
j_gene: TRBJ2-5
len: 14
v_gene: TRBV9
d_gene: TRBD1
CDR3nt: TGTGCCAGCAGCGGGGACAGGGGGGAGGAGACCCAGTACTTC
CDR3aa: CASSGDRGEETQYF

abundance: NA
j_gene: TRBJ1-5
len: 14
v_gene: TRBV19
d_gene: NA
CDR3nt: TGTGCCAGTAGTATTTGGGTAGGCGGTCAGCCCCAGCATTTT
CDR3aa: CASSIWVGGQPQHF

abundance: NA
j_gene: TRBJ1-5
len: 15
v_gene: TRBV19
d_gene: TRBD1
CDR3nt: TGTGCCAGCCAAAGGGGGCAATATAGCAATCAGCCCCAGCATTTT
CDR3aa: CASQRGQYSNQPQHF

abundance: NA
j_gene: TRBJ2-1
len: 16
v_gene: TRBV9
d_gene: TRBD2
CDR3nt: TGTGCCAGCTCTCCAAGCGGGAGCCTCCCCTACAATGAGCAGTTCTTC
CDR3aa: CASSPSGSLPYNEQFF

abundance: NA
j_gene: TRBJ2-7
len: 15
v_gene: TRBV7-6
d_gene: TRBD2
CDR3nt: TGTGCCAGCAGCCCCTCTAGCGGGAGAGGATACGAGCAGTACTTC
CDR3aa: CASSPSSGRGYEQYF

abundance: NA
j_gene: TRBJ2-3
len: 14
v_gene: TRBV6-5
d_gene: NA
CDR3nt: TGTGCCAGCAGTTACCCGAGAGCGGGAGATACGCAGTATTTT
CDR3aa: CASSYPRAGDTQYF

abundance: NA
j_gene: TRBJ1-4
len: 16
v_gene: TRBV6-6
d_gene: NA
CDR3nt: TGTGCCAGCAGTTACGGGCAGGGGTATTTGATGGAAAAACTGTTTTTT
CDR3aa: CASSYGQGYLMEKLFF

abundance: once
j_gene: TRBJ1-2
len: 14
v_gene: TRBV6-1
d_gene: NA
CDR3nt: TGTGCCAGCATCCGGACGGGGAAGGACTATGGCTACACCTTC
CDR3aa: CASIRTGKDYGYTF

abundance: NA
j_gene: TRBJ1-1
len: 16
v_gene: TRBV29-1
d_gene: TRBD1
CDR3nt: TGCAGCGTTGAAGATATAGGCAGGGGGCTCTACACTGAAGCTTTCTTT
CDR3aa: CSVEDIGRGLYTEAFF

abundance: NA
j_gene: TRBJ1-1
len: 16
v_gene: TRBV7-6
d_gene: TRBD1
CDR3nt: TGTGCCAGCAGCTTAGATTGGGGGAGGGGGCAAACTGAAGCTTTCTTT
CDR3aa: CASSLDWGRGQTEAFF

abundance: once
j_gene: TRBJ2-5
len: 14
v_gene: TRBV2
d_gene: TRBD1
CDR3nt: TGTGCCAGCAGCCCGACAGGGGCATACGAGACCCAGTACTTC
CDR3aa: CASSPTGAYETQYF

abundance: few
j_gene: TRBJ1-1
len: 16
v_gene: TRBV12-5
d_gene: NA
CDR3nt: TGTGCTAGTGGTTTGGGACAGCCTCTTCTCAACACTGAAGCTTTCTTT
CDR3aa: CASGLGQPLLNTEAFF

abundance: NA
j_gene: TRBJ2-1
len: 16
v_gene: TRBV14
d_gene: TRBD1
CDR3nt: TGTGCCAGCAGCCAAAGGGGACAGGGCGCGAACAATGAGCAGTTCTTC
CDR3aa: CASSQRGQGANNEQFF

abundance: NA
j_gene: TRBJ2-5
len: 16
v_gene: TRBV11-2
d_gene: TRBD2
CDR3nt: TGTGCCAGCAGCCGCCGGACTAGCGGGATCCAAGAGACCCAGTACTTC
CDR3aa: CASSRRTSGIQETQYF

abundance: NA
j_gene: TRBJ2-2
len: 16
v_gene: TRBV5-1
d_gene: TRBD1
CDR3nt: TGCGCCAGCAGCTTGAGAGGGACAGATCCCACCGGGGAGCTGTTTTTT
CDR3aa: CASSLRGTDPTGELFF

abundance: NA
j_gene: TRBJ1-2
len: 16
v_gene: TRBV5-6
d_gene: NA
CDR3nt: TGTGCCAGCAGCTTTGGGACACCGCGGTTGGACTATGGCTACACCTTC
CDR3aa: CASSFGTPRLDYGYTF

abundance: NA
j_gene: TRBJ2-7
len: 14
v_gene: TRBV7-2
d_gene: NA
CDR3nt: TGTGCCAGCAGCTTAGCGTTTGGGATGGGCGAGCAGTACTTC
CDR3aa: CASSLAFGMGEQYF

abundance: NA
j_gene: TRBJ2-7
len: 15
v_gene: TRBV27
d_gene: NA
CDR3nt: TGTGCCAGCAGTTTATTACGGGGGCCTTCTGACGAGCAGTACTTC
CDR3aa: CASSLLRGPSDEQYF

abundance: few
j_gene: TRBJ2-1
len: 16
v_gene: TRBV28
d_gene: NA
CDR3nt: TGTGCCAGCAGTTTCGGGGGCAGGGACACCTACAATGAGCAGTTCTTC
CDR3aa: CASSFGGRDTYNEQFF

abundance: few
j_gene: TRBJ1-2
len: 14
v_gene: TRBV7-9
d_gene: TRBD1
CDR3nt: TGTGCCAGCAGCAATGCCGGGACAGCATATGGCTACACCTTC
CDR3aa: CASSNAGTAYGYTF

abundance: NA
j_gene: TRBJ2-2
len: 18
v_gene: TRBV18
d_gene: TRBD1
CDR3nt: TGTGCCAGCTCACCGCTACAGGGGCGCAACGCGAACACCGGGGAGCTGTTTTTT
CDR3aa: CASSPLQGRNANTGELFF

abundance: NA
j_gene: TRBJ1-4
len: 16
v_gene: TRBV7-8
d_gene: NA
CDR3nt: TGTGCCAGCAGCTCTCATGACGGGCCCCCGGGGGAAAAACTGTTTTTT
CDR3aa: CASSSHDGPPGEKLFF

abundance: NA
j_gene: TRBJ2-5
len: 16
v_gene: TRBV6-6
d_gene: TRBD1
CDR3nt: TGTGCCAGCAGTTATGGCGGACAGGGGGCCCAAGAGACCCAGTACTTC
CDR3aa: CASSYGGQGAQETQYF

abundance: NA
j_gene: TRBJ2-2
len: 13
v_gene: TRBV29-1
d_gene: NA
CDR3nt: TGCAGCGTGTGGGACGGGAACACCGGGGAGCTGTTTTTT
CDR3aa: CSVWDGNTGELFF

abundance: many
j_gene: TRBJ1-1
len: 14
v_gene: TRBV28
d_gene: TRBD1
CDR3nt: TGTGCCAGCAGCCGCGACAGGGGATCGGCTGAAGCTTTCTTT
CDR3aa: CASSRDRGSAEAFF

abundance: NA
j_gene: TRBJ1-1
len: 12
v_gene: TRBV15
d_gene: NA
CDR3nt: TGTGCCACCAGCAGGTATCGAGGAGAAGCTTTCTTT
CDR3aa: CATSRYRGEAFF

abundance: NA
j_gene: TRBJ2-7
len: 12
v_gene: TRBV5-6
d_gene: NA
CDR3nt: TGTGCCAGCAGCTTGGGACTTATCGAGCAGTACTTC
CDR3aa: CASSLGLIEQYF

abundance: NA
j_gene: TRBJ1-2
len: 13
v_gene: TRBV9
d_gene: NA
CDR3nt: TGTGCCAGCAGCATACAGGTTAACTATGGCTACACCTTC
CDR3aa: CASSIQVNYGYTF

abundance: NA
j_gene: TRBJ2-7
len: 15
v_gene: TRBV14
d_gene: TRBD1
CDR3nt: TGTGCCAGCAGCCAAGCGCCGGGACAGGGCTACGAGCAGTACTTC
CDR3aa: CASSQAPGQGYEQYF

abundance: few
j_gene: TRBJ1-1
len: 16
v_gene: TRBV28
d_gene: NA
CDR3nt: TGTGCCAGCAGTCTCCCCTCGACGTGGGGGAACACTGAAGCTTTCTTT
CDR3aa: CASSLPSTWGNTEAFF

abundance: NA
j_gene: TRBJ2-7
len: 14
v_gene: TRBV19
d_gene: NA
CDR3nt: TGTGCCAGTAGTATTACGGGAGAAACCTACGAGCAGTACTTC
CDR3aa: CASSITGETYEQYF

abundance: once
j_gene: TRBJ2-7
len: 13
v_gene: TRBV9
d_gene: NA
CDR3nt: TGTGCCAGCAGCCCCACGTCGGGCTACGAGCAGTACTTC
CDR3aa: CASSPTSGYEQYF

abundance: once
j_gene: TRBJ2-3
len: 15
v_gene: TRBV7-9
d_gene: TRBD1
CDR3nt: TGTGCCAGCAGCCCGGGACAGGGTTACACAGATACGCAGTATTTT
CDR3aa: CASSPGQGYTDTQYF

abundance: NA
j_gene: TRBJ2-1
len: 16
v_gene: TRBV11-2
d_gene: NA
CDR3nt: TGTGCCAGCAGCATTCGGGGGATCAACTCCTACAATGAGCAGTTCTTC
CDR3aa: CASSIRGINSYNEQFF

abundance: NA
j_gene: TRBJ2-7
len: 16
v_gene: TRBV19
d_gene: TRBD2
CDR3nt: TGTGCCAGTAGTATAGATCTTGAGACTAGCCCCTACGAGCAGTACTTC
CDR3aa: CASSIDLETSPYEQYF